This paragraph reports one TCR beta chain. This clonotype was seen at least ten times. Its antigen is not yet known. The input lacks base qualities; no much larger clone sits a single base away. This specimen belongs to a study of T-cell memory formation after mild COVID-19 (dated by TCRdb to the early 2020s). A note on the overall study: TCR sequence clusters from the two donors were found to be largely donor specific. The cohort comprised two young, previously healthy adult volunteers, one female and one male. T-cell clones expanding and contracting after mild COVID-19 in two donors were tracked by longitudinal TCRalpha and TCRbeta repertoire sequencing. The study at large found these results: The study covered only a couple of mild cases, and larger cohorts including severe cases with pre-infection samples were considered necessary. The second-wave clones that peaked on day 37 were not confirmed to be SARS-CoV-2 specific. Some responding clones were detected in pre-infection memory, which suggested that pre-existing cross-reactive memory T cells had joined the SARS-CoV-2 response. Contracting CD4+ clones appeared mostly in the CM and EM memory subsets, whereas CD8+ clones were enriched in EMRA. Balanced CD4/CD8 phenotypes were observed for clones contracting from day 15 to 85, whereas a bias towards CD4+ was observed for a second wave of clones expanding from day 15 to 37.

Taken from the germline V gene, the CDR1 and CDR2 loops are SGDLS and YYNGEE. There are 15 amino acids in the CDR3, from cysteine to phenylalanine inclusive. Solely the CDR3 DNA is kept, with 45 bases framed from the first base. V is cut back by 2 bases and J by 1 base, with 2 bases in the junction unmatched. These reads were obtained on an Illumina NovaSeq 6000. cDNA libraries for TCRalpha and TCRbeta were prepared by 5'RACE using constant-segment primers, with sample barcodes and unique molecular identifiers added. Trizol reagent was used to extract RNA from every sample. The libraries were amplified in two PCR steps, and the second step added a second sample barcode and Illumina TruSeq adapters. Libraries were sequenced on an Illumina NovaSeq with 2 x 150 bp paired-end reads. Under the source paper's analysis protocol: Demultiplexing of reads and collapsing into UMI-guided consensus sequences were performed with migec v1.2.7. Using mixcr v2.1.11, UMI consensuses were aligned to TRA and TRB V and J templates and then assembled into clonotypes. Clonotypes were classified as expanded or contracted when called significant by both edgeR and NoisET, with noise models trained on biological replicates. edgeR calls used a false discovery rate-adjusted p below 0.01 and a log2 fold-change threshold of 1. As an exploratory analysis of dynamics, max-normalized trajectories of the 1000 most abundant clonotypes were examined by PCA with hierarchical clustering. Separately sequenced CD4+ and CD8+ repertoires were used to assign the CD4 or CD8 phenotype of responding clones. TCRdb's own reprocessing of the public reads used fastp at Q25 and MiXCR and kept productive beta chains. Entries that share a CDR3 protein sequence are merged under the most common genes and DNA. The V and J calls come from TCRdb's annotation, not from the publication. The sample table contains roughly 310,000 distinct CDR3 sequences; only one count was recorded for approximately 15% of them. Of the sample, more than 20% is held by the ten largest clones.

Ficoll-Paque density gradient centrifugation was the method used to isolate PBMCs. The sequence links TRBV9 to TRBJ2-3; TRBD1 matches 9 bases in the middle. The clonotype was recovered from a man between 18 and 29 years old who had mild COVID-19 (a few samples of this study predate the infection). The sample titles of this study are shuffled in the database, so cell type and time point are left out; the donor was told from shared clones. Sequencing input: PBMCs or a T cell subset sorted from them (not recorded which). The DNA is TGTGCCAGCAGCGTTTGGACAGGGGGCACAGATACGCAGTATTTT. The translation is CASSVWTGGTDTQYF.